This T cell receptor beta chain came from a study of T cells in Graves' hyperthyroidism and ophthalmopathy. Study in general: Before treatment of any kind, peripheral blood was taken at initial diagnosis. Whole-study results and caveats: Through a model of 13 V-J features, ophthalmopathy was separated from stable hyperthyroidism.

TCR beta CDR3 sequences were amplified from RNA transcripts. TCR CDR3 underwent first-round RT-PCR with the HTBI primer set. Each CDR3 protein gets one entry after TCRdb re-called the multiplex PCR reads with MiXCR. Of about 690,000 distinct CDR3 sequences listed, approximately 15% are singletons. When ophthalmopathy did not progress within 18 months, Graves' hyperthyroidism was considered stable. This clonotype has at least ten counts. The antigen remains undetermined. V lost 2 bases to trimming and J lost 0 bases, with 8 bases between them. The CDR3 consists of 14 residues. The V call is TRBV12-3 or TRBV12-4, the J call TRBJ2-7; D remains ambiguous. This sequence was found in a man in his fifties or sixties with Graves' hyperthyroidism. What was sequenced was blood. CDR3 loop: CASSLIHSSYEQYF. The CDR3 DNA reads TGTGCCAGCAGTTTAATTCACAGCTCCTACGAGCAGTACTTC.